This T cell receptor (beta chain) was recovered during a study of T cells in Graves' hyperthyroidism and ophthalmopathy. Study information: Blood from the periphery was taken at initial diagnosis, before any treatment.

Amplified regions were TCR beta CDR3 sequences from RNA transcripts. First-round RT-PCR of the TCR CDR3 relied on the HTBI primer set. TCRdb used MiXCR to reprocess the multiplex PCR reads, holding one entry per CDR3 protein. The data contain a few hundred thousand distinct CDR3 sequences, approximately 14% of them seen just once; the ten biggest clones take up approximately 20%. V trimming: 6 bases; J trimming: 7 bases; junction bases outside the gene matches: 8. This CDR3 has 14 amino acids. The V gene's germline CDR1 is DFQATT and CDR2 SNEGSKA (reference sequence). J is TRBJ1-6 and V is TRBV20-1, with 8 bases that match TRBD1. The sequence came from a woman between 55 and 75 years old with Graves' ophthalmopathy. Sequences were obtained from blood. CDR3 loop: CSAKDDRGNSPLHF. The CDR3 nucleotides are TGCAGTGCCAAGGACGACAGGGGAAATTCACCCCTCCACTTT.